These T cell receptor beta chains were read from a single sample in a study of control samples from healthy donors and cancer patients. The protocol was immunoSEQ multiplex PCR, while the TCRdb copy is restricted to in-frame clones and leaves out a portion. Of around 120,000 clones listed, 80% to 90% were seen once; the top ten hold around 1.1%. Specimen: PBMCs. The receptor set was obtained from a woman aged 50 to 60 with colorectal cancer. Each CDR3 is given with its conserved first and last residue. Each record gives: V gene, J gene, D gene, clone size, CDR3 DNA, CDR3 protein. The D gene is left open where the match is weak. For some rows the clone size is stated as once, few or many, or as a class when expanded; others skip it.

TRBV2,TRBJ1-2,NA,NA,TGTGCCAGCAGTGAGGGGTCGGGATACGGCTACACCTTC,CASSEGSGYGYTF
TRBV14,TRBJ2-2,TRBD1,NA,TGTGCCAGCAGCCGCAAGACAGGGGCCGTTCCTACACCGAACACCGGGGAGCTGTTTTTT,CASSRKTGAVPTPNTGELFF
TRBV3-1/TRBV3-2,TRBJ1-5,NA,NA,TGTGCCAGCAGCCAAGATAACAATCAGCCCCAGCATTTT,CASSQDNNQPQHF
TRBV7-9,TRBJ1-3,NA,NA,TGTGCCAGCAGCGCCAGGGGCTTAAGCTCTGGAAACACCATATATTTT,CASSARGLSSGNTIYF
TRBV27,TRBJ2-1,NA,NA,TGTGCCAGCAGTTCGCCGCTCTCCTACAATGAGCAGTTCTTC,CASSSPLSYNEQFF
TRBV5-1,TRBJ1-5,NA,NA,TGCGCCAGCAGCTTGGGGCCACAGGGAATCAATCAGCCCCAGCATTTT,CASSLGPQGINQPQHF
TRBV12-3/TRBV12-4,TRBJ1-3,TRBD1,once,TGTGCCAGCAGTCCGGGACAGCGAAACACCATATATTTT,CASSPGQRNTIYF
TRBV28,TRBJ2-1,TRBD2,NA,TGTGCCAGCAGTAAGAGACTAGCGGGAGAGCAGTTCTTC,CASSKRLAGEQFF
TRBV30,TRBJ2-1,NA,NA,TGTGCCTGGACGAGCTCCTACAATGAGCAGTTCTTC,CAWTSSYNEQFF
TRBV7-3,TRBJ2-2,NA,NA,TGTGCCAGCAGCTTGGGGATGGCCGGGGAGCTGTTTTTT,CASSLGMAGELFF
TRBV19,TRBJ2-1,NA,NA,TGTGCCAGTAGTATAAGTTTCCTTGGTCAGAATGAGCAGTTCTTC,CASSISFLGQNEQFF
TRBV11-1,TRBJ2-2,TRBD2,once,TGTGCCAGCAGCTTAGCGGGGGGGACTTCCGGGGAGCTGTTTTTT,CASSLAGGTSGELFF
TRBV7-2,TRBJ2-7,TRBD2,NA,TGTGCCAGCAGCTTAAGTAGCGGGAGCTCCTACGAGCAGTACTTC,CASSLSSGSSYEQYF
TRBV2,TRBJ2-1,TRBD1,once,TGTGCCAGCAGGGGGACAGTCCGCGATTATGAGAGTGAGCAGTTCTTC,CASRGTVRDYESEQFF
TRBV9,TRBJ1-6,NA,NA,TGTGCCAGCAGCGCGTCCTTCGGCAATTCACCCCTCCACTTT,CASSASFGNSPLHF
TRBV30,TRBJ1-6,NA,NA,TGTGCCTGGACGGACGGACAGTCAAATTCACCCCTCCACTTT,CAWTDGQSNSPLHF
TRBV5-6,TRBJ2-1,NA,NA,TGTGCCAGCAGCTGGGGGAAGGGTGAGCAGTTCTTC,CASSWGKGEQFF
TRBV5-1,TRBJ2-7,TRBD1,NA,TGCGCCAGCAGCATTACAGGGGGCCCGTACGAGCAGTACTTC,CASSITGGPYEQYF
TRBV7-3,TRBJ1-5,NA,NA,TGTGCCAGCAGCTCCGAGAGTATCGGGCAGCCCCAGCATTTT,CASSSESIGQPQHF
TRBV7-2,TRBJ1-5,NA,NA,TGTGCCAGCAGCCCTCCGGGGCAGCCCCAGCATTTT,CASSPPGQPQHF
TRBV18,TRBJ2-3,TRBD2,NA,TGTGCCAGCTCACCACCGCGAGTAGCGGGAGGGCGCTTGAGCACAGATACGCAGTATTTT,CASSPPRVAGGRLSTDTQYF
TRBV3-1/TRBV3-2,TRBJ1-1,NA,NA,TGTGCCAGCAGCCTTCGTTCGGGGGTGTATTTGAACACTGAAGCTTTCTTT,CASSLRSGVYLNTEAFF
TRBV5-4,TRBJ1-2,TRBD1,once,TGTGCCAGCAGCTTTGCCGGGACAGGTTATGGCTACACCTTC,CASSFAGTGYGYTF
TRBV4-1,TRBJ1-5,TRBD1,NA,TGCGCCAGCAGCCAACAGCTCCTGGGACAGGGGTATCAGCCCCAGCATTTT,CASSQQLLGQGYQPQHF
TRBV5-1,TRBJ1-4,TRBD1,few,TGCGCCAGCAGCCCTACCGGGACAGGGAATGAAAAACTGTTTTTT,CASSPTGTGNEKLFF
TRBV27,TRBJ1-4,TRBD1,NA,TGTGCCAGCAGTTTAATCGGGACAGTTCGTGAAAAACTGTTTTTT,CASSLIGTVREKLFF
TRBV9,TRBJ1-3,NA,NA,TGTGCCAGCAGCGTAGAGGAGTTACGGATATCTGGAAACACCATATATTTT,CASSVEELRISGNTIYF
TRBV18,TRBJ2-1,NA,NA,TGTGCCAGCTCACTCGAGGGCCGGCGCGGTGAGCAGTTCTTC,CASSLEGRRGEQFF